A selection of T cell receptor beta chains follows, all from one sample in a study of T cell therapy after organ transplantation. Their recognized antigens are unknown. TCRdb's table, derived via immunoSEQ multiplex PCR, lists solely in-frame clones and lacks some. The top ten clones hold about a third of a sample with about 20,000 clones, 80% to 85% of them seen once. The sequencing here drew on CD8+ T cells from blood, taken after autologous CMV-specific T cell therapy. The receptors were gathered from a human patient who had received a solid organ transplant and had CMV disease. Some T cells may be provided by the graft donor. CDR3s include the opening cysteine and the closing phenylalanine or tryptophan. Each record gives: CDR3 protein, CDR3 DNA, J gene, clone size, D gene, V gene. The D gene is left open where the match is weak. Clone size, where shown, is once, few, many, or a class for clones that have expanded.

cdr3_aa: CASSLAPWATNEKLFF
cdr3_nt: TGTGCCAGCAGCTTAGCCCCCTGGGCAACTAATGAAAAACTGTTTTTT
j_call: TRBJ1-4
clone_size: few
d_call: NA
v_call: TRBV13

cdr3_aa: CASSDGTGGSGANVLTF
cdr3_nt: TGTGCCAGCAGTGACGGGACAGGGGGCTCTGGGGCCAACGTCCTGACTTTC
j_call: TRBJ2-6
clone_size: NA
d_call: TRBD1
v_call: TRBV6-4

cdr3_aa: CASSEPVPPGNEQFF
cdr3_nt: TGCGCCAGCAGTGAGCCCGTTCCACCCGGGAATGAGCAGTTCTTC
j_call: TRBJ2-1
clone_size: medium-sized
d_call: NA
v_call: TRBV10-1

cdr3_aa: CASSLSVRYEQFF
cdr3_nt: TGTGCCAGCAGTTTATCGGTCAGGTATGAGCAGTTCTTC
j_call: TRBJ2-1
clone_size: NA
d_call: NA
v_call: TRBV27

cdr3_aa: CASSMGLTREQYF
cdr3_nt: TGTGCCAGTAGTATGGGGTTAACGAGGGAGCAGTACTTC
j_call: TRBJ2-7
clone_size: NA
d_call: NA
v_call: TRBV19

cdr3_aa: CASSTGLDQLAFF
cdr3_nt: TGTGCCAGCAGCACGGGACTCGATCAGCTGGCTTTCTTT
j_call: TRBJ1-1
clone_size: NA
d_call: NA
v_call: TRBV7-9

cdr3_aa: CASSVRRTSGSTDTQYF
cdr3_nt: TGTGCCAGCAGTGTAAGGAGGACTAGCGGTAGCACAGATACGCAGTATTTT
j_call: TRBJ2-3
clone_size: NA
d_call: TRBD2
v_call: TRBV2

cdr3_aa: CASSLAPAGDQETQYF
cdr3_nt: TGCGCCAGCAGCTTGGCCCCAGCGGGGGATCAAGAGACCCAGTACTTC
j_call: TRBJ2-5
clone_size: once
d_call: TRBD2
v_call: TRBV5-1

cdr3_aa: CASSPGGGQTEAFF
cdr3_nt: TGTGCCAGCAGCCCCGGCGGGGGGCAGACTGAAGCTTTCTTT
j_call: TRBJ1-1
clone_size: NA
d_call: NA
v_call: TRBV9

cdr3_aa: CASSRGTGVTEAFF
cdr3_nt: TGTGCCAGCAGTCGGGGGACGGGGGTCACTGAAGCTTTCTTT
j_call: TRBJ1-1
clone_size: few
d_call: NA
v_call: TRBV6-5

cdr3_aa: CASSIYSGGSETQYF
cdr3_nt: TGTGCCAGTAGTATATACTCTGGGGGATCAGAGACCCAGTACTTC
j_call: TRBJ2-5
clone_size: NA
d_call: NA
v_call: TRBV19

cdr3_aa: CASSGTPTYEQYF
cdr3_nt: TGTGCCAGCAGTGGGACACCAACCTACGAGCAGTACTTC
j_call: TRBJ2-7
clone_size: NA
d_call: NA
v_call: TRBV25-1

cdr3_aa: CASSGRLAGTTDTQYF
cdr3_nt: TGTGCCAGCAGCGGCAGACTAGCGGGAACCACAGATACGCAGTATTTT
j_call: TRBJ2-3
clone_size: NA
d_call: TRBD2
v_call: TRBV7-9

cdr3_aa: CASSVGGVSSYEQYF
cdr3_nt: TGTGCCAGCAGCGTAGGGGGGGTTTCCTCCTACGAGCAGTACTTC
j_call: TRBJ2-7
clone_size: NA
d_call: NA
v_call: TRBV9

cdr3_aa: CASGGTGNNQPQHF
cdr3_nt: TGTGCCAGCGGCGGGACAGGGAACAATCAGCCCCAGCATTTT
j_call: TRBJ1-5
clone_size: NA
d_call: TRBD1
v_call: TRBV5-6

cdr3_aa: CASSPIAGDQFF
cdr3_nt: TGTGCCAGCAGCCCCATAGCGGGAGACCAGTTCTTC
j_call: TRBJ2-1
clone_size: NA
d_call: TRBD2
v_call: TRBV7-9

cdr3_aa: CASIGPGLNYNEQFF
cdr3_nt: TGTGCCAGTATCGGGCCGGGACTTAACTACAATGAGCAGTTCTTC
j_call: TRBJ2-1
clone_size: NA
d_call: NA
v_call: TRBV19

cdr3_aa: CASSFGSRAPVAGELFF
cdr3_nt: TGTGCCAGCAGCTTTGGAAGCCGGGCTCCCGTAGCCGGGGAGCTGTTTTTT
j_call: TRBJ2-2
clone_size: NA
d_call: NA
v_call: TRBV5-6

cdr3_aa: CASSPGTGSGNTIYF
cdr3_nt: TGTGCCAGCTCACCGGGGACAGGCTCTGGAAACACCATATATTTT
j_call: TRBJ1-3
clone_size: NA
d_call: TRBD1
v_call: TRBV18

cdr3_aa: CASSSGTGEGYTF
cdr3_nt: TGTGCCAGCAGCTCGGGGACAGGGGAAGGCTACACCTTC
j_call: TRBJ1-2
clone_size: once
d_call: TRBD1
v_call: TRBV7-8

cdr3_aa: CASRIGGRRGGDEQYF
cdr3_nt: TGTGCCAGCAGAATTGGGGGGAGGAGGGGTGGAGACGAGCAGTACTTC
j_call: TRBJ2-7
clone_size: NA
d_call: NA
v_call: TRBV6-4

cdr3_aa: CASTPKQGSPGPQHF
cdr3_nt: TGTGCCAGCACCCCAAAACAGGGGTCGCCCGGGCCCCAGCATTTT
j_call: TRBJ1-5
clone_size: NA
d_call: TRBD1
v_call: TRBV6-5

cdr3_aa: CASSPTLAPEETQYF
cdr3_nt: TGTGCCAGCAGTCCGACACTAGCGCCAGAAGAGACCCAGTACTTC
j_call: TRBJ2-5
clone_size: few
d_call: TRBD2
v_call: TRBV6-6

cdr3_aa: CASRSQGAGEQYF
cdr3_nt: TGTGCCAGCAGGTCACAGGGGGCCGGGGAGCAGTACTTC
j_call: TRBJ2-7
clone_size: NA
d_call: TRBD1
v_call: TRBV6-6

cdr3_aa: CASRTTGGYSYEQYF
cdr3_nt: TGTGCCAGCAGGACCACAGGGGGCTACTCCTACGAGCAGTACTTC
j_call: TRBJ2-7
clone_size: NA
d_call: TRBD1
v_call: TRBV6-1

cdr3_aa: CASSVASGGVYGYTF
cdr3_nt: TGTGCCAGCAGCGTAGCCTCAGGGGGCGTCTATGGCTACACCTTC
j_call: TRBJ1-2
clone_size: NA
d_call: TRBD1
v_call: TRBV9